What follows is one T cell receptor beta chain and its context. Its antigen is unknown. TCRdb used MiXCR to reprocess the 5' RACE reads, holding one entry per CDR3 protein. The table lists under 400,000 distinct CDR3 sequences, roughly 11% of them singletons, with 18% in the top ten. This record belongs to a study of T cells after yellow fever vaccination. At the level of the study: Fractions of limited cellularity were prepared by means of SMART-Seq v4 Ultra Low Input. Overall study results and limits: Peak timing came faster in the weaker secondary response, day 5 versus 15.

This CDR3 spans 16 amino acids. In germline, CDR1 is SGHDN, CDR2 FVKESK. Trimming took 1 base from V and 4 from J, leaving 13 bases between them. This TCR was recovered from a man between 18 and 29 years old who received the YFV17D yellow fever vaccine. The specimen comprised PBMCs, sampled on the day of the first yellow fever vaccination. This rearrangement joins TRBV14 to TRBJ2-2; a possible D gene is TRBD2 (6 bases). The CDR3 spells CASSQVGGALTGELFF. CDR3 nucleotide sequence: TGTGCCAGCAGCCAAGTCGGCGGGGCCCTCACCGGGGAGCTGTTTTTT. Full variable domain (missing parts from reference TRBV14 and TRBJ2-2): EAGVTQFPSHSVIEKGQTVTLRCDPISGHDNLYWYRRVMGKEIKFLLHFVKESKQDESGMPNNRFLAERTGGTYSTLKVQPAELEDSGVYFCASSQVGGALTGELFFGEGSRLTVL.